The clone carrying this T cell receptor beta chain was picked up one time. Antigen unknown. Only in-frame clones appear in the TCRdb table, and some are missing; sequencing was by immunoSEQ multiplex PCR. Of about 5,100 clones detected, about 80% appear once; the ten largest clones hold over 15%. The CDR3 is 14 residues long. The junction had 4 bases not matched to a gene; V was cut back by 0 bases and J by 9 bases. Per germline, CDR1 SGHNT and CDR2 YENEEA. This sample is drawn from a study of hypomethylating agent response in myelodysplastic syndrome. Notes on the study in general: More novel clonotypes appeared in responders; more contracted clonotypes appeared in non-responders after treatment.

This clonotype was obtained from a human donor with myelodysplastic syndrome. The chain joins TRBV11-3 to TRBJ2-3; 9 nucleotides align to TRBD1. This specimen was bone marrow, taken before or after starting hypomethylating agent treatment for myelodysplastic syndrome (not recorded which). CDR3 amino acids: CASSLDRGTGTQYF. CDR3 nucleotides: TGTGCCAGCAGCTTAGATAGAGGGACAGGGACGCAGTATTTT.